This T cell receptor beta chain was observed in a study of read filtering for tumor transcriptome and immune sequencing. Study information: Mean patient age was roughly 66 years, range roughly 40 to 85; roughly 18 male, 14 to 15 female. Findings and caveats of the study: Single-read clonotypes: about 81.9% of IR-seq clonotypes (around 3.5% of reads), roughly 73% of RNA-seq clonotypes (roughly 49% of reads). The CD138-negative fraction was mixed bone marrow immune cells, not pure T cells. Dropping single-read clonotypes raised IR-seq and RNA-seq shared-clonotype correlation.

From 300 to 400 ng of RNA, a library with molecular barcoded alpha/delta and beta/gamma adaptors was made. TCRdb reprocessed the reads with MiXCR, giving one entry per CDR3 protein. The data contain under 150,000 distinct CDR3 sequences, over 10% of them seen just once; the ten biggest clones take up around 8.3%. V shed 3 bases and J 4 bases; nucleotides not matched to a gene: 12. Germline V gene sequence: CDR1 SGHRS, CDR2 YFSETQ. The CDR3 is 17 amino acids. This clonotype was seen repeatedly, ten times or more. Its antigen is unknown. This TCR derives from a donor aged 40 or over with multiple myeloma. Sequenced: a population of CD138-negative cells sorted from bone marrow. The chain uses TRBV5-1 and TRBJ2-7, with TRBD2 identical over 11 bases. The DNA of the CDR3 is TGCGCCAGCAGCTATAAAATAGCGGGAGGGCCGGCGTACGAGCAGTACTTC. It yields the protein CASSYKIAGGPAYEQYF.